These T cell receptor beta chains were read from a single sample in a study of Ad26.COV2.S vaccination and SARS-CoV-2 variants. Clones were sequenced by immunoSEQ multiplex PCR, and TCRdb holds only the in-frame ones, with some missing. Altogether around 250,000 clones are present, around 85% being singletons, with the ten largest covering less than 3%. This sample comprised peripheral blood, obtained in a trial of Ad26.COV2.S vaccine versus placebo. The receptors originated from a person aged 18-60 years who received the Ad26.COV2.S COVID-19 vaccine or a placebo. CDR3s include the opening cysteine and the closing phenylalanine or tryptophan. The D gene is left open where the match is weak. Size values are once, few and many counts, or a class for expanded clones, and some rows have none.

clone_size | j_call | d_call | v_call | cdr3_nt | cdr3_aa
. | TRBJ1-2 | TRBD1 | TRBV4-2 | TGTGCCAGCAGCCCCTCAGGGGGATTTAACTATGGCTACACCTTC | CASSPSGGFNYGYTF
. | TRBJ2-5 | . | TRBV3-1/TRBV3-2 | TGTGCCAGCAGCCAAGTCGGGACCCAGTACTTC | CASSQVGTQYF
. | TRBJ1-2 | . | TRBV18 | TGTGCCAGCTCACCGATGGGTGCAGGAACGCGGGGCTACACCTTC | CASSPMGAGTRGYTF
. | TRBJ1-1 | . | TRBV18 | TGTGCCAGCTCCGAGGACATGAACACTGAAGCTTTCTTT | CASSEDMNTEAFF
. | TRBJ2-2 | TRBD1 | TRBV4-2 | TGTGCCAGCAGCCCCCGCGGACAGGGGACCGGGGAGCTGTTTTTT | CASSPRGQGTGELFF
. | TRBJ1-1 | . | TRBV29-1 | TGCAGCGTTGAAGGGTTGCCCCAAGCCCCCATCGCTGAAGCTTTCTTT | CSVEGLPQAPIAEAFF
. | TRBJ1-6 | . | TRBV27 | TGTGCCAGCAGTTCTCGAGTCGGACCCTATAATTCACCCCTCCACTTT | CASSSRVGPYNSPLHF
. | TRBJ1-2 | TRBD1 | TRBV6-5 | TGTGCCAGCAGTTACCTGACAGGGGGCCCAGGCTACACCTTC | CASSYLTGGPGYTF
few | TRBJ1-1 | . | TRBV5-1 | TGCGCCAGCAGCCCGAGTATGGGGGGCACTGAAGCTTTCTTT | CASSPSMGGTEAFF
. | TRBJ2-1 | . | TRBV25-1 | TGTGCCAGCAGCCGAGGGGCAGGGCTCAATGAGCAGTTCTTC | CASSRGAGLNEQFF
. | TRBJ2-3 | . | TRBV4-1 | TGCGCCAGCAGCCAAGAGGGGCTAGGGGCCATAGATACGCAGTATTTT | CASSQEGLGAIDTQYF
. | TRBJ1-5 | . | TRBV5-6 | TGTGCCAGCAGCTTCCGCGGTGTTTATAGCAATCAGCCCCAGCATTTT | CASSFRGVYSNQPQHF
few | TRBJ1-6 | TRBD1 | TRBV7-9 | TGTGCCAGCAAGGTGGGAGCACAGGGGAATTCACCCCTCCACTTT | CASKVGAQGNSPLHF
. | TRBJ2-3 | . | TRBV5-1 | TGCGCCAGCAGCTTGGGAGACTTTGGGGATACGCAGTATTTT | CASSLGDFGDTQYF
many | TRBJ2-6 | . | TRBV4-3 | TGCGCCAGCAGCCACGGACAGTCTAGCTCTGGGGCCAACGTCCTGACTTTC | CASSHGQSSSGANVLTF
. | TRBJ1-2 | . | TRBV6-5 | TGTGCCAGCAGCCTCGACGGGGAAATCTATGGCTACACCTTC | CASSLDGEIYGYTF
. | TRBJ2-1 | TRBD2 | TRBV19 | TGTGCCACCTCGAGGGGGGCTAGCGGGGGTAAATACAATGAGCAGTTCTTC | CATSRGASGGKYNEQFF
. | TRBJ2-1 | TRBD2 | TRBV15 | TGTGCCACCAGCAGAGGTTCCCGCGGGAGGACTGCCTACAATGAGCAGTTCTTC | CATSRGSRGRTAYNEQFF
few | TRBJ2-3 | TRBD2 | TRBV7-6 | TGTGCCAGCAGCTTAGCGCCGGGCGGGGGGGCCGGAACAGATACGCAGTATTTT | CASSLAPGGGAGTDTQYF
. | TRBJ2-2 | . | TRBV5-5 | TGTGCCAGCAGCGACCTTCCCGGGGGGAACACCGGGGAGCTGTTTTTT | CASSDLPGGNTGELFF
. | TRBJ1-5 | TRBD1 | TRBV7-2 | TGTGCCAGCAGCAAACAGGGGGCGATCAATCAGCCCCAGCATTTT | CASSKQGAINQPQHF
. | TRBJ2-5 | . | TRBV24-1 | TGTGCCACCAGTGATATCGGGGGTCAAGAGACCCAGTACTTC | CATSDIGGQETQYF
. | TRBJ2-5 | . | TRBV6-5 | TGTGCCAGCAGGAATCCCGGGGAGACCCAGTACTTC | CASRNPGETQYF
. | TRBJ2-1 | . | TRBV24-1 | TGTGCCACCCTCCTGCAGGGAGGTTCGCAGCACAATGAGCAGTTCTTC | CATLLQGGSQHNEQFF
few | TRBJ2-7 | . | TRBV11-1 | TGTGCCAGCAGCCAAGGGCACTCCTACGAGCAGTACTTC | CASSQGHSYEQYF
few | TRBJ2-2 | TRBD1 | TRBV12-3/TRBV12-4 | TGTGCCAGCGACAGGGAGAACACCGGGGAGCTGTTTTTT | CASDRENTGELFF
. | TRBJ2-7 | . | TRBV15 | TGTGCCACCAGCAGGGCCCAGGGTTACGAGCAGTACTTC | CATSRAQGYEQYF
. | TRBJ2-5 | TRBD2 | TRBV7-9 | TGTGCCAGCAGCCGGGGAACTAGCGGGCAAGAGACCCAGTACTTC | CASSRGTSGQETQYF
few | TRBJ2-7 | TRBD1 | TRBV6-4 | TGTGCCAGCAGTCCCTGGGCAGGGGGCGAGCAGTACTTC | CASSPWAGGEQYF
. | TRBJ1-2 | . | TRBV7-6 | TGTGCCAGCAGTAACGGACCTAACTATGGCTACACCTTC | CASSNGPNYGYTF
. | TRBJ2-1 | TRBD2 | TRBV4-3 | TGCGCCAGCAGCCCACGGACTAGCGGGGGGGCCAAATACAATGAGCAGTTCTTC | CASSPRTSGGAKYNEQFF
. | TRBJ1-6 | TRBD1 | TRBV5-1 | TGCGCCAGCAGCTTGGACCCCCCGGGACAGGGCAGTTCACCCCTCCACTTT | CASSLDPPGQGSSPLHF
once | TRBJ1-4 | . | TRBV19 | TGTGCCAGTAGAAGGGCCCCACAGAGTAATGAAAAACTGTTTTTT | CASRRAPQSNEKLFF
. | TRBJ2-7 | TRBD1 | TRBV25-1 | TGTGCCAGCAGTGATAGGGGGCGATCCTACGAGCAGTACTTC | CASSDRGRSYEQYF
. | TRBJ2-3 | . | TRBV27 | TGTGCCAGCAGTTCCCCCCTAGGAAAAGGCACAGATACGCAGTATTTT | CASSSPLGKGTDTQYF
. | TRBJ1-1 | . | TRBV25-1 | TGTGCCAGCAGTGAATATCGGTCTGAGGCGGCTTTCTTT | CASSEYRSEAAFF
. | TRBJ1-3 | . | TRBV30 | TGTGCCTGGAGTATTACTAACACGCCGCCGAGAAACACCATATATTTT | CAWSITNTPPRNTIYF
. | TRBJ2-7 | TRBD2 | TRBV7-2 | TGTGCCAGCAGCACCTGGGGACTAGCGGGGGACGAGCAGTACTTC | CASSTWGLAGDEQYF
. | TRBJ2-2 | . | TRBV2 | TGTGCCAGCAAGGAGGTAGAGGTCGCCGGGGAGCTGTTTTTT | CASKEVEVAGELFF
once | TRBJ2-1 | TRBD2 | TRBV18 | TGTGCCAGCTCACCGCCGGGGGGGAATGAGCAGTTCTTC | CASSPPGGNEQFF
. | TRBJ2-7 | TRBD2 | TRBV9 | TGTGCCAGCAGCGTAGGGCGCGGGGGGGCCGGTTACGAGCAGTACTTC | CASSVGRGGAGYEQYF
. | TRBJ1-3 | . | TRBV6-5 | TGTGCCAGCAGGGGAAACACCATATATTTT | CASRGNTIYF
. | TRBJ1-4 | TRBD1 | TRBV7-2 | TGTGCCAGCAGCCCACAACAGGGGGCATTGGAAAAACTGTTTTTT | CASSPQQGALEKLFF
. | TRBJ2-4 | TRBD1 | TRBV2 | TGTGCCAGCAGTGGGACAGGGGGGACGACCAAAAACATTCAGTACTTC | CASSGTGGTTKNIQYF
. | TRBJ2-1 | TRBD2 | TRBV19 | TGTGCCAGTAGTATCGCTAGCGGTTACAATGAGCAGTTCTTC | CASSIASGYNEQFF
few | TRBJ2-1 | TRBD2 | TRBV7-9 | TGTGCCAGCAGCTTAGATACTAGCGAGGATGAGCAGTTCTTC | CASSLDTSEDEQFF
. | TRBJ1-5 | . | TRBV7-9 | TGTGCCAGCAGCCAAGGCGCCGGTCCAAGCAATCAGCCCCAGCATTTT | CASSQGAGPSNQPQHF
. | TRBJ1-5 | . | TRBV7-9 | TGTGCCAGCAGTAGGACCTATGGGCATAGCAATCAGCCCCAGCATTTT | CASSRTYGHSNQPQHF
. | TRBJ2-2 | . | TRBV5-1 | TGCGCCAGCCAACCGGGGCTGACCGGGGAGCTGTTTTTT | CASQPGLTGELFF
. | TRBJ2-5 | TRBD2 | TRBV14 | TGTGCCAGCAGCCAAGGCCCGGGACTAGGGACCCAAGAGACCCAGTACTTC | CASSQGPGLGTQETQYF
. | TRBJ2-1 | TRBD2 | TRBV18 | TGTGCCAGCTCACAAACTAGCGGATACAATGAGCAGTTCTTC | CASSQTSGYNEQFF
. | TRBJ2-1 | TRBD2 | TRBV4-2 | TGTGCCAGCAGCCAAGCGGGGCTAGCGGGGGGCGGTGAGCAGTTCTTC | CASSQAGLAGGGEQFF
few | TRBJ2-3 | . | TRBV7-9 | TGTGCCAGCAGCCCCCGTGGCCCAGATACGCAGTATTTT | CASSPRGPDTQYF
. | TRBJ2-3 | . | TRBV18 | TGTGCCAGCTCACCGTTGCCCCAGGGCACAGATACGCAGTATTTT | CASSPLPQGTDTQYF
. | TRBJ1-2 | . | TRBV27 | TGTGCCAGCAGTTTCCCCAGGGGCTATGGCTACACCTTC | CASSFPRGYGYTF